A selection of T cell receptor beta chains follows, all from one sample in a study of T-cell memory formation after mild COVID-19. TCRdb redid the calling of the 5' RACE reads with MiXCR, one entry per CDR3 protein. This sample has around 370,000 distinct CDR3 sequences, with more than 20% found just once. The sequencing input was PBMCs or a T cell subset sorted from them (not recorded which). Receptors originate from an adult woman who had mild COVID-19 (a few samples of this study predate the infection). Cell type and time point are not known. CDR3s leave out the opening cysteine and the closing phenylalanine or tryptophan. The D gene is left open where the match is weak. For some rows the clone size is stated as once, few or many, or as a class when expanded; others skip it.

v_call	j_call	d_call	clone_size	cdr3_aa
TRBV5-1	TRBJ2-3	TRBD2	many	ASSSTSDGDTQY
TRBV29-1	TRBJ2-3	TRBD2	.	SVVKGSSGSTDTQY
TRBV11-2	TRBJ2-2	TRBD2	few	ASSLPGWASGGNTGELF
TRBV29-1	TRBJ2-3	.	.	SVDGGDARTDTQY
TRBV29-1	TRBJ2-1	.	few	SVARTEQF
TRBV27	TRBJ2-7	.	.	ASGGHYSNNEQY
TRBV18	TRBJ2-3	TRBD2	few	ASSLAGVSDTQY
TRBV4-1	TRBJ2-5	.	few	ASSRNPGGGETQY
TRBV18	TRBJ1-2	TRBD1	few	ASSPLDRANYGYT
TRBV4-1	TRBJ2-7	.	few	ASSQEEGTPAYEQY
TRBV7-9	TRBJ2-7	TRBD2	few	ASSLVSGTRREQY
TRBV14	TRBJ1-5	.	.	ASSQYGGNHPQH
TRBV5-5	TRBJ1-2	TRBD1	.	ASSLDRGVYGYT
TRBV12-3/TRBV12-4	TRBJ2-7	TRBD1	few	ASSVYGTGGYEQY
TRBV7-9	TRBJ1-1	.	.	ASSLHAGGGPEAF
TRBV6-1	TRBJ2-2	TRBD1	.	ASEGQANTGELF
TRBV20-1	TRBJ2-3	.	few	SARSDTQY
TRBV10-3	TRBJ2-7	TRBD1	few	AIGTGAHEQY
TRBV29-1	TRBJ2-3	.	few	SVLNPVTDTQY
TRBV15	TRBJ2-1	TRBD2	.	ATSRDRGGVYNEQF
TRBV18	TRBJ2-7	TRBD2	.	ASSPPGRETYEQY
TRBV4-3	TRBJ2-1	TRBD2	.	ASSQGLAGGPGNEQF
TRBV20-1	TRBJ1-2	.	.	SARDRQVNYGYT
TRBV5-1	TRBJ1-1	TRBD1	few	ASSLATGSHTEAF
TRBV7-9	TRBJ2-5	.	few	ASSLAVGTQY
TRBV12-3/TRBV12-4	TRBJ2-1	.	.	ASSSSGQVNNEQF
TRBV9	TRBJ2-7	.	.	ASSVGGARYEQY
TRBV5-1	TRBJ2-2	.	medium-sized	ASSFGQPGELF
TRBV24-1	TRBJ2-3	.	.	ATSEPRQRTDTQY
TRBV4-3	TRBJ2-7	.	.	ASSQELRDINSYEQY
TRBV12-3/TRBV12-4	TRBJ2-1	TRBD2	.	ASTPSGRGHEKF
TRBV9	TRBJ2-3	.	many	ASSVAGGASDTQY
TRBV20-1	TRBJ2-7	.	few	SAPERGTYEQY
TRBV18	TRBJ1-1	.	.	ASSPQGHGEAF
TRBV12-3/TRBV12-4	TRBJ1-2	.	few	ASSLQGYGYT
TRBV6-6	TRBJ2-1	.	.	ATSRNTEQF
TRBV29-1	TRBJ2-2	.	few	SVWITGELF
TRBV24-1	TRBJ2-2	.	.	ATSWTTGNTGELF
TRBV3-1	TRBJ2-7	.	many	ASSQVSGKDEQY
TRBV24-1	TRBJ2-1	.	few	ATRDSWGVYNEQF
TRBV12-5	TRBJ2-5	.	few	ASGSPSETQY
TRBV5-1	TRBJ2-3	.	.	ASSFGQNTDTQY
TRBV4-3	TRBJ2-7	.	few	ASSQGDSPYEQY
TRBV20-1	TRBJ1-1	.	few	SASPGGVLNTEAF
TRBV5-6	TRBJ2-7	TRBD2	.	ASSSAAGAYEQY
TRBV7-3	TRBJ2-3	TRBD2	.	ASSPGLVPQDADTQY
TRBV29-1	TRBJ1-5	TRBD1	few	SVGTGTSQPQH
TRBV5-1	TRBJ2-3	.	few	ASSLGQTVVTEAQY
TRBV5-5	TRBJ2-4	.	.	ASSLGGDIQY
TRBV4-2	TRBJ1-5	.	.	ASSPRGPDHPQH
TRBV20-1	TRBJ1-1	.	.	SASATQNTEAF
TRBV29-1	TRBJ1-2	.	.	SVRGGQTNYGYT
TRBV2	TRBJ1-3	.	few	ASSAGMGSGNTIY
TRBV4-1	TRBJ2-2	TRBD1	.	ASSQENLGTVNTGELF